The 23 T cell receptor beta chains listed next were all sequenced from one sample in a study of T cells in Graves' hyperthyroidism and ophthalmopathy. Amplification targeted TCR beta CDR3 regions from RNA transcripts. The primer set for the first-round RT-PCR of the TCR CDR3 was HTBI. TCRdb processed the multiplex PCR reads anew with MiXCR; each CDR3 protein has one entry. The sample includes around 610,000 distinct CDR3 sequences, 14% to 15% seen only once; the top ten take about 4.5%. Sample: blood. The receptors shown here come from a woman aged 40 to 49 with Graves' ophthalmopathy.

This clonotype was counted once. The chain employs TRBV12-3 or TRBV12-4 and TRBJ2-5; D is uncertain. The CDR3 totals 14 residues. Trimming stripped 3 bases from V and 5 bases from J, with 13 bases between. The CDR3 here is CASSLPLKVETQYF. In DNA, the CDR3 is TGTGCCAGCAGTTTGCCCCTTAAGGTCGAGACCCAGTACTTC.

There are many counts of this clonotype. The gene calls are TRBV11-2 and TRBJ2-2; possibly TRBD2 for D (6 bases). The CDR3 has 18 amino acids. The germline V gene has CDR1 SGHAT and CDR2 FQNNGV. V was shortened by 5 bases and J by 3 bases, with 22 bases between the two germline ends. The CDR3 reads CASSVGGNTGRDTGELFF. The CDR3, as DNA: TGTGCCAGCAGCGTGGGGGGTAACACGGGTCGGGACACCGGGGAGCTGTTTTTT.

V gene TRBV2 combines with J gene TRBJ2-2; 8 nucleotides align to TRBD1. CDR1 and CDR2 from the germline V gene are SNHLY and FYNNEI. The CDR3 spans 15 residues. V lost 5 bases, J lost 4 bases, and 6 bases stayed unmatched. Here the CDR3 reads CASSIDRGGTGELFF. CDR3 DNA sequence: TGTGCCAGCAGTATAGACAGGGGAGGCACCGGGGAGCTGTTTTTT.

This clonotype was picked up many times. The rearrangement links TRBV20-1 to TRBJ2-7, with unresolved D. The V and J ends lost 1 base and 4 bases respectively, with 8 bases between them. Germline CDR1 is DFQATT and CDR2 is SNEGSKA (reference sequence). This CDR3 is built from 12 residues. Here the CDR3 reads CSARADGYEQYF. The CDR3 DNA reads TGCAGTGCTAGAGCAGATGGGTACGAGCAGTACTTC.

This clonotype was recorded at least ten times. This chain connects TRBV10-3 to TRBJ2-7; D is uncertain. The V gene lost 0 bases and the J gene lost 1 base, with 7 bases spanning the gap. This CDR3 has 14 residues. The germline CDR1 and CDR2 sequences are ENHRY and SYGVKD. CDR3 amino acids: CAISESTGSYEQYF. CDR3 sequence (DNA): TGTGCCATCAGTGAGTCGACCGGTTCCTACGAGCAGTACTTC.

This clonotype was counted ten times or more. The chain employs TRBV11-1 and TRBJ2-7, with 9 bases lining up with TRBD1. Germline V gene data show CDR1 as SGHAT and CDR2 as FQDESV (reference sequence). The CDR3 sequence is 15 residues long. With V trimmed by 7 bases and J by 2 bases, 9 bases remained unmatched. In DNA, the CDR3 is TGTGCCAGCAAGGACCCGGGACAGGGCCCCTACGAGCAGTACTTC. It encodes CASKDPGQGPYEQYF.

This clonotype was detected ten times or more. This chain links TRBV6-5 with TRBJ1-6; possible D gene TRBD1, 5 bases. Germline-derived CDR1 and CDR2 are MNHEY and SVGAGI. Trimming removed 2 bases from V and 10 bases from J, with 12 bases in between. The CDR3 has 14 amino acids. The CDR3 sequence is CASSYGGKWSPLHF. As DNA, the CDR3 is TGTGCCAGCAGTTACGGGGGAAAGTGGTCACCCCTCCACTTT.

V usage is TRBV11-1 and J usage is TRBJ2-6; 7 bases match TRBD1. The CDR3 totals 17 residues. The V segment lost 2 bases and the J segment 4 bases; nucleotides outside the gene matches: 8. The germline V gene has CDR1 SGHAT and CDR2 FQDESV (reference sequence). The CDR3 bases are TGTGCCAGCAGCTTAAGGGGGCCCGAGCGGGGGGCCAACGTCCTGACTTTC. Its translation: CASSLRGPERGANVLTF.

This clonotype has only a few counts. The chain joins TRBV5-1 to TRBJ1-1; perhaps TRBD1 as D (6 bases). Per germline, CDR1 SGHRS and CDR2 YFSETQ. Trimming shortened V by 4 bases and J by 7 bases, and 17 bases separated the two germline ends. This CDR3 is built from 14 residues. The CDR3 loop is CASSRSAADSEAFF. In DNA, the CDR3 is TGCGCCAGCAGCCGGAGCGCCGCGGACAGTGAAGCTTTCTTT.

This clonotype has at least ten counts. This chain uses TRBV6-2 or TRBV6-3 with TRBJ1-5, with a possible D match to TRBD1 (6 bases). V lost 4 bases and J 5 bases, leaving 9 bases between the germline ends. Germline lookup yields CDR1 MNHEY and CDR2 SVGEGT. The length of the CDR3 is 13 residues. This CDR3 reads CASSSNRDQPQHF. The CDR3 DNA reads TGTGCCAGCAGTTCAAACAGGGATCAGCCCCAGCATTTT.

This clonotype was picked up many times. The V gene is TRBV20-1, the J gene TRBJ2-7, with 13 bases fitting TRBD2. The CDR3 length is 15 residues. Losses at the gene ends were 5 bases for V and 4 bases for J; bases not matched to a gene: 8. CDR1 and CDR2 (germline): DFQATT, SNEGSKA (reference sequence). CDR3 sequence: CSASSGTSGIYEQYF. The CDR3 nucleotides are TGCAGTGCTTCGTCTGGGACTAGCGGGATTTACGAGCAGTACTTC.

This clonotype was seen a handful of times. The chain couples TRBV11-2 to TRBJ2-7; 7 nucleotides agree with TRBD2. Germline V gives CDR1 SGHAT, CDR2 FQNNGV. With V trimmed by 3 bases and J by 13 bases, 9 bases remained unmatched. CDR3 length: 12 residues. The CDR3 protein is CASSFPGRPNYF. As DNA, the CDR3 is TGTGCCAGCAGCTTTCCCGGGAGGCCCAATTACTTC.

This clonotype was found many times. The chain is built from TRBV12-3 or TRBV12-4 and TRBJ1-1, with D perhaps matching TRBD1 (6 bases). The CDR3 contains 14 residues. V was shortened by 6 bases and J by 1 base, with 12 bases between the two germline ends. CDR3 DNA: TGTGCCAGCAGGGCCTCGACAGGGAACACTGAAGCTTTCTTT. Translated, it gives CASRASTGNTEAFF.

V and J are TRBV12-3 or TRBV12-4 and TRBJ2-5; tentative D call: TRBD2 (6 bases). The CDR3 runs to 14 residues. Deletions cut 3 bases from V and 4 bases from J, with 12 bases between. Written as DNA, the CDR3 is TGTGCCAGCAGTTTGTACGGGAGTGTAGAGACCCAGTACTTC. Protein product: CASSLYGSVETQYF.

This clonotype has at least ten counts. J is TRBJ1-1 and V is TRBV9; D is perhaps TRBD1 (5 bases). Trimming cost V 3 bases and J 0 bases, with 12 bases left between them. The CDR3 runs to 15 residues. Per germline, CDR1 SGDLS and CDR2 YYNGEE. CDR3 amino acids: CASSAYPTVNTEAFF. The CDR3 nucleotides are TGTGCCAGCAGCGCTTACCCGACAGTGAACACTGAAGCTTTCTTT.

This clonotype was seen many times. This rearrangement joins TRBV7-2 to TRBJ2-5; 9 bases agree with TRBD2. This CDR3 is built from 16 residues. CDR1 is SGHTA and CDR2 is FQGNSA in the germline V gene. The V segment lost 3 bases and the J segment 4 bases; nucleotides outside the gene matches: 9. The CDR3 is CASSLLPSGNAETQYF. Here the CDR3 DNA reads TGTGCCAGCAGCTTGTTGCCTAGCGGGAATGCAGAGACCCAGTACTTC.

This clonotype was observed many times. This chain uses TRBV7-9 with TRBJ2-7; 9 positions agree with TRBD2. Germline V gene sequence: CDR1 SEHNR, CDR2 FQNEAQ (reference sequence). Germline trimming cut 2 bases from V and 5 bases from J; bases unmatched to any gene: 4. CDR3 length equals 14 residues. CDR3 region: CASSLTGTSHEQYF. Written as DNA, the CDR3 is TGTGCCAGCAGCTTAACCGGGACTAGCCACGAGCAGTACTTC. Using reference TRBV7-9 and TRBJ2-7 for the parts outside the CDR3, the full variable domain is DTGVSQNPRHKITKRGQNVTFRCDPISEHNRLYWYRQTLGQGPEFLTYFQNEAQLEKSRLLSDRFSAERPKGSFSTLEIQRTEQGDSAMYLCASSLTGTSHEQYFGPGTRLTVT.

The genes are TRBV2 and TRBJ2-2; D is unresolved. Trimming cost V 5 bases and J 5 bases, with 9 bases left between them. The germline gives CDR1 SNHLY, CDR2 FYNNEI. The CDR3 has 13 amino acids. The DNA for the CDR3 is TGTGCCAGCAGTCCCCGTCTTACCGGGGAGCTGTTTTTT. This encodes CASSPRLTGELFF.

The table lists this clonotype with many counts. V usage is TRBV11-1 and J usage is TRBJ2-7; D is ambiguous. This CDR3 contains 13 residues. Germline V gene data show CDR1 as SGHAT and CDR2 as FQDESV (reference sequence). The V and J ends lost 5 bases and 2 bases respectively, with 10 bases between them. The CDR3 reads CASSPTIAYEQYF. Written as DNA, the CDR3 is TGTGCCAGCAGCCCGACGATAGCCTACGAGCAGTACTTC.

The chain recombines TRBV5-1 with TRBJ1-2; D gene ambiguous. In germline, CDR1 is SGHRS, CDR2 YFSETQ. CDR3 length: 15 residues. Trimming left V 4 bases short and J 8 bases short, with 21 bases between. The CDR3 protein is CASSPLRPTNDGYTF. The CDR3 region has the DNA TGCGCCAGCAGCCCCTTACGACCAACCAACGACGGCTACACCTTC.

V gene TRBV4-3 combines with J gene TRBJ1-3; 7 nucleotides align to TRBD1. The CDR3 runs 17 residues. Per the germline V gene, CDR1 is LGHNA and CDR2 is YSLEER. V was clipped by 0 bases and J by 2 bases; unmatched bases: 7. CDR3 sequence (DNA): TGCGCCAGCAGCCAAGAGGGAGGGGGGACAGCTGGAAACACCATATATTTT. Protein sequence: CASSQEGGGTAGNTIYF.

This clonotype was counted at least ten times. The chain joins TRBV30 to TRBJ1-2; 11 nucleotides match TRBD1. V gave up 2 bases and J gave up 7 bases; unmatched junction bases: 3. The V gene's germline CDR1 is GTSNPN and CDR2 SVGIG (reference sequence). This CDR3 is 13 amino acids long. CDR3 residues: CAWSQDRGRGYTF. CDR3 nucleotides: TGTGCCTGGAGTCAGGACAGGGGGCGTGGCTACACCTTC.

The chain has TRBV12-3 or TRBV12-4 and TRBJ2-5; TRBD2 is a possible D gene (5 bases). V gave up 8 bases and J gave up 0 bases, with 19 bases separating them. The CDR3 has 16 residues. The CDR3 loop reads CASQTLWGAYQETQYF. In nucleotides, the CDR3 is TGTGCCAGCCAGACTCTGTGGGGAGCCTACCAAGAGACCCAGTACTTC.